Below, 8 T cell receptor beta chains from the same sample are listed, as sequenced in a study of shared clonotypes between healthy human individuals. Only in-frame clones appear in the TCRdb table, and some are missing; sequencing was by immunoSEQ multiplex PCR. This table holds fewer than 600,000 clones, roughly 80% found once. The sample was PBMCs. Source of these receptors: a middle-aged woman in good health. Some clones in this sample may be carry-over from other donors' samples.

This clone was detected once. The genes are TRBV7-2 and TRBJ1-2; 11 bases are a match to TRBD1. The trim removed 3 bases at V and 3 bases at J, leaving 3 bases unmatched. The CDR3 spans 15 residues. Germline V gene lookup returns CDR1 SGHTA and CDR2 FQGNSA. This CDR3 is CASSLGQGGDYGYTF. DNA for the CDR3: TGTGCCAGCAGCTTGGGACAGGGGGGGGACTATGGCTACACCTTC.

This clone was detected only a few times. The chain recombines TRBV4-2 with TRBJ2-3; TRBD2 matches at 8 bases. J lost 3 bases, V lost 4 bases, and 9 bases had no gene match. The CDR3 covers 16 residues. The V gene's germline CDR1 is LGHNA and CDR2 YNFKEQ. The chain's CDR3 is CASSLRGDYRTDTQYF. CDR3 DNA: TGTGCCAGCAGCCTGCGGGGGGACTATAGAACAGATACGCAGTATTTT.

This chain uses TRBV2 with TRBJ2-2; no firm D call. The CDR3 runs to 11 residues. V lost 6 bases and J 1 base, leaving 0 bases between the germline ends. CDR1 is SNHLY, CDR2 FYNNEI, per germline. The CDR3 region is CASRNTGELFF. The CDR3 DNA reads TGTGCCAGCAGGAACACCGGGGAGCTGTTTTTT.

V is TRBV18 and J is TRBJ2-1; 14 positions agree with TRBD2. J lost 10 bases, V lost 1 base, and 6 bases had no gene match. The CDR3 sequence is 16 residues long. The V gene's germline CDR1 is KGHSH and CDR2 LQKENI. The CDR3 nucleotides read TGTGCCAGCTCACCACAGACTAGCGGGAGGGGCTTAGAGCAGTTCTTC. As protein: CASSPQTSGRGLEQFF.

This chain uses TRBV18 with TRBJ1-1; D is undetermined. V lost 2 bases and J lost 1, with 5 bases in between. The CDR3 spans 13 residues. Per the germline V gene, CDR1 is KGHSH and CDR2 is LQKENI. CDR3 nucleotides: TGTGCCAGCTCACCAGACAAGAACACTGAAGCTTTCTTT. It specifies CASSPDKNTEAFF. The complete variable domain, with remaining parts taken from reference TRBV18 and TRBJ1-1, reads NAGVMQNPRHLVRRRGQEARLRCSPMKGHSHVYWYRQLPEEGLKFMVYLQKENIIDESGMPKERFSAEFPKEGPSILRIQQVVRGDSAAYFCASSPDKNTEAFFGQGTRLTVV.

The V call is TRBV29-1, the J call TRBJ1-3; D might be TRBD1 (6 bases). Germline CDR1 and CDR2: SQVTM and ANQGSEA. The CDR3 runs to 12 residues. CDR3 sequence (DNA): TGCAGTGTACAGGGAGGGCTACACACCATATATTTT. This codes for CSVQGGLHTIYF.

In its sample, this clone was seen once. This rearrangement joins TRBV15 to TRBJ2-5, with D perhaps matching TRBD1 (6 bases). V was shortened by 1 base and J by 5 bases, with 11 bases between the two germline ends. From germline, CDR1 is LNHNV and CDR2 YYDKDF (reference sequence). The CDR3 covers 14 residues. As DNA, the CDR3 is TGTGCCACCAGCAGAGCAGGGGCAGGGGAGACCCAGTACTTC. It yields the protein CATSRAGAGETQYF.

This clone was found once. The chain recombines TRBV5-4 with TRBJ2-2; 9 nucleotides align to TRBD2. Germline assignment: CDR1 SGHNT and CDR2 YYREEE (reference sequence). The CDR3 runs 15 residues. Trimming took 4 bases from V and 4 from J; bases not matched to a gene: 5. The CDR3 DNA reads TGTGCCAGCAGCCCAAGAGCGGGAGGCACCGGGGAGCTGTTTTTT. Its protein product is CASSPRAGGTGELFF.